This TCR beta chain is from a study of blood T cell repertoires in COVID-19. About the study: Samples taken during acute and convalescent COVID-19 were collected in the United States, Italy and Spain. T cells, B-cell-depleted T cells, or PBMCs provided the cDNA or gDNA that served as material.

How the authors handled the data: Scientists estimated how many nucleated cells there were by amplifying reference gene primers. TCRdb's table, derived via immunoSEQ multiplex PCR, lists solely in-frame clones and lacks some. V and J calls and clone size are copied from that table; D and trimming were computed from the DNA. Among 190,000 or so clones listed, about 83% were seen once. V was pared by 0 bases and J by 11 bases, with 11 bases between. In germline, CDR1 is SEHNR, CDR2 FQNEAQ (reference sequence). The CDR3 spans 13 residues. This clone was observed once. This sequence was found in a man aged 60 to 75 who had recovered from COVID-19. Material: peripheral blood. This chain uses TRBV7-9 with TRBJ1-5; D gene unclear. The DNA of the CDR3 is TGTGCCAGCAGCTTAGCGCCGGGGTTCACCCAGCATTTT. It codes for CASSLAPGFTQHF.